These 14 T cell receptor beta chains originate from one sample sequenced in a study of T cells expressing NK-cell markers. No DNA is given; TCRdb re-called the 5' RACE reads and lists each CDR3 protein once. This repertoire includes about 440,000 distinct CDR3 sequences. The sample consisted of blood T cells: a sorted CD56 or NKG2C T cell subset, CD4+ or CD8+ T cells, or bulk PBMC T cells (not recorded which). These receptors originate from a woman between 18 and 70 years old in good health.

The J gene is TRBJ2-6, the V gene TRBV2. The CDR3 sequence is 14 residues long. CDR1 and CDR2 (germline): SNHLY, FYNNEI. The CDR3 loop is CASSVVSGANVLTF.

The chain couples TRBV10-3 to TRBJ2-2; TCRdb gives TRBD2 as the D gene, but with no DNA this cannot be confirmed. Germline V gene data show CDR1 as ENHRY and CDR2 as SYGVKD. CDR3 length: 15 amino acids. The CDR3: CAIRDLRESGGELFF.

This chain uses TRBV7-9 with TRBJ1-1. The CDR3 runs 15 residues. Germline lookup yields CDR1 SEHNR and CDR2 FQNEAQ (reference sequence). CDR3: CASSLVAVMNTEAFF.

The chain couples TRBV7-2 to TRBJ1-3; TCRdb outputs TRBD1, but without DNA this stays unchecked. The CDR3 is made up of 15 amino acids. Germline CDR1 reads SGHTA; CDR2 reads FQGNSA. The CDR3 spells CASSLGAGSGNTIYF. Together with reference TRBV7-2 and TRBJ1-3, the CDR3 gives the full variable domain: GAGVSQSPSNKVTEKGKDVELRCDPISGHTALYWYRQSLGQGLEFLIYFQGNSAPDKSGLPSDRFSAERTGGSVSTLTIQRTQQEDSAVYLCASSLGAGSGNTIYFGEGSWLTVV.

The chain has TRBV20-1 and TRBJ2-1; TCRdb's assignment of TRBD2 cannot be checked, as there is no DNA. The V gene's germline CDR1 is DFQATT and CDR2 SNEGSKA (reference sequence). The CDR3 spans 15 residues. This CDR3 is CSATHLAGGPNEQFF.

This chain links TRBV5-1 with TRBJ2-1; TCRdb's D call, TRBD1, is unchecked because there is no DNA. Germline V gene lookup returns CDR1 SGHRS and CDR2 YFSETQ. This CDR3 is built from 16 residues. The chain's CDR3 is CASSSADETGGNEQFF.

V gene TRBV9 combines with J gene TRBJ2-2; TCRdb's D gene call, TRBD1, goes unchecked for lack of DNA. This CDR3 spans 16 amino acids. CDR1 is SGDLS, CDR2 YYNGEE, per germline. This CDR3 reads CASSARDRGNTGELFF.

The chain recombines TRBV20-1 with TRBJ2-1; the TCRdb call, TRBD2, lacks DNA for checking. This CDR3 has 16 amino acids. Germline V gene data show CDR1 as DFQATT and CDR2 as SNEGSKA (reference sequence). The CDR3 loop reads CSATGTSGTRPREQFF.

The chain employs TRBV28 and TRBJ1-6. CDR1 is MDHEN, CDR2 SYDVKM, per germline. The CDR3 has 17 residues. This chain's CDR3 is CASSFPGGGPLDSPLHF.

This chain connects TRBV10-3 to TRBJ2-3; the TCRdb D gene call, TRBD2, has no DNA to confirm it. Germline V gene sequence: CDR1 ENHRY, CDR2 SYGVKD. The CDR3 contains 15 residues. CDR3 residues: CAISLLVAGTDTQYF.

The genes are TRBV20-1 and TRBJ2-1. This CDR3 has 16 residues. The germline V gene has CDR1 DFQATT and CDR2 SNEGSKA (reference sequence). Here the CDR3 reads CSARSNSGSSYNEQFF.

The V call is TRBV3-1, the J call TRBJ2-3; TCRdb's D gene call, TRBD2, goes unchecked for lack of DNA. This CDR3 has 15 amino acids. Germline loops: CDR1 LGHDT, CDR2 YNNKEL (reference sequence). The chain's CDR3 is CASSQGDYRTDTQYF.

This chain connects TRBV7-9 to TRBJ2-1; the TCRdb call, TRBD1, lacks DNA for checking. From germline, CDR1 is SEHNR and CDR2 FQNEAQ (reference sequence). The CDR3 is 14 amino acids. The CDR3 is CASSPLGSGEEQFF.

This chain connects TRBV4-2 to TRBJ2-2. The CDR3 totals 11 residues. The V gene's germline CDR1 is LGHNA and CDR2 YNFKEQ. The CDR3 reads CASSQDRELFF.